Listed below are T cell receptor beta chains from one sample, sequenced in a study of blood T cell repertoires in COVID-19. Clones were sequenced by immunoSEQ multiplex PCR, and TCRdb holds only the in-frame ones, with some missing. The repertoire holds about 250,000 clones, with around 88% as singletons. Sequenced: peripheral blood. The receptors stem from a woman in her 30s with COVID-19, enrolled during active disease. The CDR3 runs from the conserved cysteine through the conserved F or W. D genes are given only for firm matches. Not every row has a clone size; where given, it reads once, few, many or a size class.

J gene | V gene | D gene | clone size | CDR3 protein | CDR3 DNA
TRBJ2-2 | TRBV19 | TRBD1 | - | CATLRQGRGSGELFF | TGTGCCACCCTCCGACAGGGTCGGGGTTCCGGGGAGCTGTTTTTT
TRBJ2-2 | TRBV29-1 | TRBD2 | - | CSVWTSGRGNTGELFF | TGCAGCGTTTGGACTAGCGGGAGGGGGAACACCGGGGAGCTGTTTTTT
TRBJ2-7 | TRBV19 | TRBD1 | - | CASSGRDRGRWEQYF | TGTGCCAGTAGTGGCCGGGACAGGGGGCGCTGGGAGCAGTACTTC
TRBJ1-1 | TRBV5-1 | - | - | CASSLAGVDTEAFF | TGCGCCAGCAGCTTGGCCGGGGTCGACACTGAAGCTTTCTTT
TRBJ1-4 | TRBV24-1 | - | - | CATSETPAGGNEKLFF | TGTGCCACCAGTGAAACCCCTGCGGGGGGAAATGAAAAACTGTTTTTT
TRBJ2-1 | TRBV23-1 | TRBD2 | - | CASNLGGRHRWNEQFF | TGCGCCTCAAACCTGGGGGGGAGGCATCGGTGGAATGAGCAGTTCTTC
TRBJ2-7 | TRBV4-1 | - | - | CASSRRGRYEQYF | TGCGCCAGCAGCCGCCGAGGAAGGTACGAGCAGTACTTC
TRBJ1-5 | TRBV6-2/TRBV6-3 | - | - | CASSTRHTSNQPQHF | TGTGCCAGCAGCACTCGACATACAAGCAATCAGCCCCAGCATTTT
TRBJ2-1 | TRBV5-6 | TRBD1 | - | CASSLGARGLRYEQFF | TGTGCCAGCAGCTTGGGAGCCAGGGGGCTAAGGTATGAGCAGTTCTTC
TRBJ1-5 | TRBV7-9 | - | - | CASSPGGVGSNQPQHF | TGTGCCAGCAGCCCCGGAGGGGTTGGTAGCAATCAGCCCCAGCATTTT
TRBJ2-7 | TRBV29-1 | TRBD2 | - | CSVRLAGLYEQYF | TGCAGCGTCCGACTAGCGGGTTTGTACGAGCAGTACTTC
TRBJ1-5 | TRBV3-1/TRBV3-2 | - | - | CASSQRPGSNQPQHF | TGTGCCAGCAGCCAACGGCCGGGGAGCAATCAGCCCCAGCATTTT
TRBJ2-1 | TRBV11-2 | TRBD2 | - | CASSSLGTSQFF | TGTGCCAGCAGCTCACTAGGGACTAGTCAGTTCTTC
TRBJ1-1 | TRBV6-2/TRBV6-3 | - | once | CASSRRQENTEAFF | TGTGCCAGCAGCCGAAGACAGGAGAACACTGAAGCTTTCTTT
TRBJ2-1 | TRBV7-9 | TRBD2 | - | CASSLDFSGGSYNEQFF | TGTGCCAGCAGCTTAGACTTTAGCGGGGGGTCCTACAATGAGCAGTTCTTC
TRBJ2-5 | TRBV7-2 | TRBD1 | - | CASSFGRGRQETQYF | TGTGCCAGCAGCTTCGGCAGGGGGCGTCAAGAGACCCAGTACTTC
TRBJ2-3 | TRBV18 | - | - | CASSPQVRNTDTQYF | TGTGCCAGCTCACCACAGGTGCGGAACACAGATACGCAGTATTTT
TRBJ1-2 | TRBV6-2/TRBV6-3 | - | - | CASSYSIKNGDYGYTF | TGTGCCAGCAGTTACTCGATAAAGAACGGGGATTATGGCTACACCTTC
TRBJ1-3 | TRBV4-2 | TRBD1 | - | CASSQAAGQGGGNTIYF | TGTGCCAGCAGCCAAGCAGCGGGACAGGGTGGTGGAAACACCATATATTTT
TRBJ1-2 | TRBV5-4 | TRBD1 | - | CASSTGTANYGYTF | TGTGCCAGCAGCACCGGGACAGCGAACTATGGCTACACCTTC
TRBJ2-3 | TRBV18 | TRBD2 | - | CASSTSGTDTQYF | TGTGCCAGCTCAACTAGCGGTACAGATACGCAGTATTTT
TRBJ2-3 | TRBV27 | - | - | CASSLSWQGTDTQYF | TGTGCCAGCAGTTTATCTTGGCAGGGGACAGATACGCAGTATTTT
TRBJ2-4 | TRBV10-3 | TRBD1 | - | CAISGDRENIQYF | TGTGCCATCAGTGGGGACAGGGAAAACATTCAGTACTTC
TRBJ2-3 | TRBV5-1 | TRBD2 | - | CASSSGLAGGTDTQYF | TGCGCCAGCAGCTCCGGACTAGCGGGAGGCACAGATACGCAGTATTTT
TRBJ2-7 | TRBV9 | TRBD2 | - | CASGTSGGVEQYF | TGTGCCAGCGGAACTAGCGGGGGTGTCGAGCAGTACTTC
TRBJ2-1 | TRBV5-1 | TRBD2 | once | CASSLPLAGVYNEQFF | TGCGCCAGCAGCTTACCCCTAGCGGGAGTCTACAATGAGCAGTTCTTC
TRBJ1-2 | TRBV5-8 | - | - | CASSRPQGRGYTF | TGTGCCAGCAGCCGTCCCCAGGGTAGAGGCTACACCTTC
TRBJ1-2 | TRBV6-2/TRBV6-3 | - | - | CASSEWARTFYTF | TGTGCCAGCAGTGAGTGGGCCCGCACTTTCTACACCTTC
TRBJ2-1 | TRBV7-8 | TRBD2 | - | CASRPLAGGYNEQFF | TGTGCCAGCAGACCTCTAGCGGGGGGATACAATGAGCAGTTCTTC
TRBJ2-1 | TRBV20-1 | TRBD1 | - | CSASQGQTSSYNEQFF | TGCAGTGCTAGTCAGGGACAGACGAGCTCCTACAATGAGCAGTTCTTC
TRBJ2-7 | TRBV15 | TRBD1 | few | CATSRERTGTAYEQYF | TGTGCCACCAGCAGAGAACGGACAGGGACGGCCTACGAGCAGTACTTC
TRBJ1-5 | TRBV10-3 | TRBD1 | - | CAIRRDRNQPQHF | TGTGCCATCAGGCGGGACAGAAATCAGCCCCAGCATTTT
TRBJ1-1 | TRBV6-2/TRBV6-3 | - | - | CASSYSFHLRTEAFF | TGTGCCAGCAGTTACTCTTTCCACCTGCGGACTGAAGCTTTCTTT
TRBJ1-1 | TRBV27 | - | - | CASSFQGRREAFF | TGTGCCAGCAGTTTCCAGGGAAGACGTGAAGCTTTCTTT
TRBJ2-7 | TRBV7-2 | TRBD1 | - | CASSSRDRVGEQYF | TGTGCCAGCAGCTCCCGGGACAGGGTGGGCGAGCAGTACTTC
TRBJ1-5 | TRBV28 | - | - | CASSVRGVSNQPQHF | TGTGCCAGCAGTGTCAGGGGCGTAAGCAATCAGCCCCAGCATTTT
TRBJ1-1 | TRBV5-4 | TRBD1 | - | CASSFPDRALEKDAFF | TGTGCCAGCAGCTTCCCGGACAGGGCGTTGGAGAAAGATGCTTTCTTT
TRBJ2-5 | TRBV7-8 | TRBD1 | - | CASSEQTGTGYETQYF | TGTGCCAGCAGCGAACAAACCGGGACAGGGTACGAGACCCAGTACTTC
TRBJ1-4 | TRBV18 | - | once | CASYDSPSSEKLFF | TGTGCCAGCTATGACAGTCCGTCCAGTGAAAAACTGTTTTTT
TRBJ1-5 | TRBV6-6 | - | - | CASTGISNQPQHF | TGTGCCAGCACCGGGATTAGCAATCAGCCCCAGCATTTT
TRBJ2-3 | TRBV7-2 | TRBD1 | once | CASSLAARGTDTQYF | TGTGCCAGCAGCTTAGCGGCCAGGGGGACAGATACGCAGTATTTT
TRBJ2-1 | TRBV24-1 | TRBD2 | once | CATSDRGTSGSYNEQFF | TGTGCCACCAGTGACCGTGGGACTAGCGGCTCCTACAATGAGCAGTTCTTC
TRBJ1-2 | TRBV28 | - | - | CASSFPQQGSNYGYTF | TGTGCCAGCAGTTTCCCGCAACAGGGTTCGAACTATGGCTACACCTTC
TRBJ1-5 | TRBV6-5 | - | - | CASSPGSNQPQHF | TGTGCCAGCAGTCCGGGAAGCAATCAGCCCCAGCATTTT
TRBJ2-7 | TRBV2 | TRBD2 | once | CASSARGGRTYEQYF | TGTGCCAGCAGCGCACGGGGGGGCCGGACCTACGAGCAGTACTTC
TRBJ1-3 | TRBV5-1 | - | - | CASSLAANSGNTIYF | TGCGCCAGCAGCTTGGCCGCGAACTCTGGAAACACCATATATTTT
TRBJ2-2 | TRBV29-1 | - | - | CSVSRGAGTGELFF | TGCAGCGTGAGCAGGGGGGCTGGTACCGGGGAGCTGTTTTTT